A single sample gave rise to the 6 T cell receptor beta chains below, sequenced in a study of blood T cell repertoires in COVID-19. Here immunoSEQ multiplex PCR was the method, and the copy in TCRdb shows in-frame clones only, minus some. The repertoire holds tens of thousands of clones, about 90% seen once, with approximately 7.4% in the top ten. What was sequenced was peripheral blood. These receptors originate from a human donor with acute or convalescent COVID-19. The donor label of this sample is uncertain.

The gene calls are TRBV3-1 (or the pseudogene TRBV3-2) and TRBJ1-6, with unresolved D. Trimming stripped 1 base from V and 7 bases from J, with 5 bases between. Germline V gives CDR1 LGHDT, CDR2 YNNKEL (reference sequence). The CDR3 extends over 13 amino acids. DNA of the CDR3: TGTGCCAGCAGCCAAGTCTTAAATTCACCCCTCCACTTT. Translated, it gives CASSQVLNSPLHF.

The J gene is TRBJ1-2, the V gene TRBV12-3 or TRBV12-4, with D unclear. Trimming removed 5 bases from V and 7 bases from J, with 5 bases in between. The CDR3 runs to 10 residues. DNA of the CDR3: TGTGCCAGCAGTAGAGCTGGCTACACCTTC. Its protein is CASSRAGYTF.

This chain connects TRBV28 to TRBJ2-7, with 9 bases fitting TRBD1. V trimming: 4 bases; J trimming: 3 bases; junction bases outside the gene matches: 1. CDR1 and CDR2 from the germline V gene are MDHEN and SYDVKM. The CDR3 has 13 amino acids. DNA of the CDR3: TGTGCCAGCAGTTCGGGACAGGGCTACGAGCAGTACTTC. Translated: CASSSGQGYEQYF.

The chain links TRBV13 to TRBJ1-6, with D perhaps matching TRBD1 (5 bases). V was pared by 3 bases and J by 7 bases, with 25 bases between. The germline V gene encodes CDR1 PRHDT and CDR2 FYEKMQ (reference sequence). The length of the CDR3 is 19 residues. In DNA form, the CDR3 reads TGTGCCAGCAGCTTTACCGCACGGCCACGAATCAGGGAAAATTCACCCCTCCACTTT. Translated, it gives CASSFTARPRIRENSPLHF.

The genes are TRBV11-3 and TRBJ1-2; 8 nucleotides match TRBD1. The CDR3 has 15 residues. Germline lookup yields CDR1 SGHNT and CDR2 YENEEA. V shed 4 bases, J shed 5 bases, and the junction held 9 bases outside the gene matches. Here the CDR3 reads CASSSRGQAPYGYTF. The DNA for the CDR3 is TGTGCCAGCAGCTCCAGGGGACAGGCCCCATATGGCTACACCTTC.

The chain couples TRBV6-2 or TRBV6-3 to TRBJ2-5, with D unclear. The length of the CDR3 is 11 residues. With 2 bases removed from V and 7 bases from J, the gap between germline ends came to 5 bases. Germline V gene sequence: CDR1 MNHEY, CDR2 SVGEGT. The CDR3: CASSYAGTQYF. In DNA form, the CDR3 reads TGTGCCAGCAGTTACGCCGGGACCCAGTACTTC.